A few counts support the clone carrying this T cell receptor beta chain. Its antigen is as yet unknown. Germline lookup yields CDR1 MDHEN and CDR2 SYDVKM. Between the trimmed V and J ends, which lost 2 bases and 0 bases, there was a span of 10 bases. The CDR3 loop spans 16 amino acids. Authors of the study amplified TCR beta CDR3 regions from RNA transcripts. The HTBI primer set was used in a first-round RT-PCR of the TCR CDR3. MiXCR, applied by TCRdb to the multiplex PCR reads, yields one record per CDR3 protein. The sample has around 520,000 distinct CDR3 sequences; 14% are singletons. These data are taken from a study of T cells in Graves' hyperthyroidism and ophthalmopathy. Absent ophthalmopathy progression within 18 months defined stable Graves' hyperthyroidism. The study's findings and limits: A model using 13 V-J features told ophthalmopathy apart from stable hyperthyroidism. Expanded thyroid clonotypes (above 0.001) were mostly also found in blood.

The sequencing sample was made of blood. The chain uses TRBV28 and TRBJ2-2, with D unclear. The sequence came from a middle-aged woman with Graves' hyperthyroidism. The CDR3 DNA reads TGTGCCAGCAGTTTAAGGAGATCCCCGAACACCGGGGAGCTGTTTTTT. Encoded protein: CASSLRRSPNTGELFF.